These 4 T cell receptor beta chains came from one sample sequenced in a study of shared clonotypes between healthy human individuals. Clones were sequenced by immunoSEQ multiplex PCR, and TCRdb holds only the in-frame ones, with some missing. This sample has roughly 1,800,000 clones, with roughly 95% found just once. CD45RO negativity and positive selection for CCR7 defined naive CD8 cells, a population that excluded terminally differentiated effector memory CD45RA+ cells. The sequenced sample consisted of naive CD8+ T cells sorted from blood. These receptors were collected from a man aged 18 to 35 in good health.

The chain combines TRBV6-6 with TRBJ2-2; perhaps D is TRBD1 or TRBD2 (5 bases each). Germline V gives CDR1 MNHNY, CDR2 SVGAGI (reference sequence). V lost 10 bases, J lost 4 bases, and 16 bases lay in between. CDR3 size: 14 residues. The CDR3 protein is CATPSGTLTGELFF. CDR3 in DNA: TGTGCCACCCCCTCCGGGACCCTCACCGGGGAGCTGTTTTTT.

The chain links TRBV13 to TRBJ1-5; D is perhaps TRBD1 (5 bases). The CDR3 loop spans 16 amino acids. Trimming pared 0 bases from V and 4 bases from J, leaving 13 bases between. Germline-derived CDR1 and CDR2 are PRHDT and FYEKMQ (reference sequence). CDR3 in DNA: TGTGCCAGCAGCTTAGGTGGTGGCAGGGAAAATCAGCCCCAGCATTTT. It is translated as CASSLGGGRENQPQHF.

The chain has TRBV7-9 and TRBJ2-7; 7 bases fit TRBD1. Trimming cost V 3 bases and J 3 bases; bases outside gene matches: 5. The CDR3 is 14 amino acids. Germline-derived CDR1 and CDR2 are SEHNR and FQNEAQ (reference sequence). The chain's CDR3 is CASSLGTADYEQYF. CDR3 DNA sequence: TGTGCCAGCAGCTTGGGGACAGCTGACTACGAGCAGTACTTC.

V is TRBV6-1 and J is TRBJ2-7; D possibly corresponds to TRBD1 (5 bases). The CDR3 consists of 14 residues. Germline-derived CDR1 and CDR2 are MNHNS and SASEGT. Trimming stripped 1 base from V and 3 bases from J, with 10 bases between. CDR3 nucleotide sequence: TGTGCCAGCAGTGAAGTTAAGGGGATCTACGAGCAGTACTTC. This sequence encodes CASSEVKGIYEQYF.